Included here is one TCR beta chain sequence, with context. The clone's antigen remains unknown. It has no much larger one-base neighbor in the sample; base qualities were not kept. From cysteine to phenylalanine, the CDR3 is 20 amino acids long. The CDR3 DNA has 60 bases and is translated from base 1. From the germline V gene (reference sequence), CDR1 is SSHAT and CDR2 is FNYEAQ. Ends trimmed: V by 9 bases, J by 3 bases; bases unmatched to a gene: 23. The source of the sample is a study of lymphopenia after photon versus proton radiotherapy (dated by TCRdb to between 2019 and 2020). About the full investigation: The immunological effects of photon versus proton radiation therapy were compared in patients with gastrointestinal tumors who developed high-grade lymphopenia. A cohort of around 21 patients with gastrointestinal tumors who received either photon or proton therapy and subsequently developed lymphopenia was included. The study aimed to characterize how the two radiation modalities differ in their impact on the immune system.

Library creation used the immunoSEQ multiplex PCR assay. Deep sequencing of rearranged TCR beta loci, alongside multiparametric flow cytometry, was used to profile T cell repertoires. In TCRdb, the immuneACCESS table is reduced to in-frame sequences with V and J assigned. These tables do not hold every clone; where another copy was compared, an unresolved V gene accounts for under half, and the others remain unexplained. The sample has over 20,000 clones on record, 80% to 85% of them singletons. Under 4.5% of the sample comes from the top ten. Here is what the overall study found, with its caveats: Across the cohort, among patients who died, a greater drop in TCR diversity after the nadir was inversely correlated with overall survival time. During treatment, patients who received proton therapy stayed relatively stable, whereas patients who received photon therapy lost naive T cells and TCR diversity and gained effector/memory populations. Once the lymphocyte count had reached its nadir, the repertoires of photon-treated patients showed oligoclonal expansion, particularly of CD8+ Temra cells, and this expansion drove the decline in diversity. The survival association was examined only in patients who died, and the authors described better survival with proton therapy as a possibility, not as a demonstrated result.

This sequence originates from a woman in her fifties or sixties with pancreatic cancer. The source material was peripheral blood, sampled from a patient treated with photon-based radiotherapy. Recombination joined TRBV7-7 with TRBJ2-7, and TRBD2 matches 13 of the central bases. The DNA reads as follows: TGTGCCAGGGACTTAGTAGAGGGACTAGCGGGATCCCGAGGTGGCTACGAGCAGTACTTC. It specifies CARDLVEGLAGSRGGYEQYF.